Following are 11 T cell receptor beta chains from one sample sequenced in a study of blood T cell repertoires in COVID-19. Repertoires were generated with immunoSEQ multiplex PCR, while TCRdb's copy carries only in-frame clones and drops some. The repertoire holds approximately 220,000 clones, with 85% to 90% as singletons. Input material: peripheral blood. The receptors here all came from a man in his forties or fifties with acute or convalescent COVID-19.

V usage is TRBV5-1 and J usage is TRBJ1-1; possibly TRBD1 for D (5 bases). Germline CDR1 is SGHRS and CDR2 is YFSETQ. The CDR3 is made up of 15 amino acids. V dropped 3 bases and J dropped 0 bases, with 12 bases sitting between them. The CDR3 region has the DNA TGCGCCAGCAGCTCCAGGGTGGGGATGAACACTGAAGCTTTCTTT. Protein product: CASSSRVGMNTEAFF.

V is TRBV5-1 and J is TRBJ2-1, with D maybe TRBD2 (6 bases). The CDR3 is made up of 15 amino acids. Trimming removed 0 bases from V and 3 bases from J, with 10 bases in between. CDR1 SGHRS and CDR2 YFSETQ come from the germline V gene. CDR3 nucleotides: TGCGCCAGCAGCTTGGACCAGGGACTCTACAATGAGCAGTTCTTC. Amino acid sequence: CASSLDQGLYNEQFF.

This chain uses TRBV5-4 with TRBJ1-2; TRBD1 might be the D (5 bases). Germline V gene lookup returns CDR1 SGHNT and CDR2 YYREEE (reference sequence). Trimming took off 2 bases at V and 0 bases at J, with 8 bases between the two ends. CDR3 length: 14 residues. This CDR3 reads CASSFMDTNYGYTF. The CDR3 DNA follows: TGTGCCAGCAGCTTCATGGACACTAACTATGGCTACACCTTC.

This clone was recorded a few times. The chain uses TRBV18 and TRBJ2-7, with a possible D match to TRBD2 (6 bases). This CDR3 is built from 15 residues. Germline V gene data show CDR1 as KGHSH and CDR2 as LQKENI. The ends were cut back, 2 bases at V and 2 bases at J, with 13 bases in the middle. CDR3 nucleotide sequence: TGTGCCAGCTCACCATTGGGCGGGATGGCCTACGAGCAGTACTTC. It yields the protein CASSPLGGMAYEQYF.

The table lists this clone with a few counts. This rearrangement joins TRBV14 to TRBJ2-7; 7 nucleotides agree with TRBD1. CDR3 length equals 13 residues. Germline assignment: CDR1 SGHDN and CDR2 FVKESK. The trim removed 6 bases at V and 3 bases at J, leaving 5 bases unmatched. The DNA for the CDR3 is TGTGCCAGCAGTTGGGACAGAAACTACGAGCAGTACTTC. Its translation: CASSWDRNYEQYF.

The CDR3 DNA sequence: TGTGCCAGCAGTGACGGACTAGCGGGCTACAATGAGCAGTTCTTC. It specifies CASSDGLAGYNEQFF. The rearrangement joins TRBV6-6 to TRBJ2-1; TRBD2 matches 11 bases. Germline loops: CDR1 MNHNY, CDR2 SVGAGI (reference sequence). This CDR3 comprises 15 residues. Trimming removed 5 bases from V and 3 bases from J; junction bases left unmatched: 3.

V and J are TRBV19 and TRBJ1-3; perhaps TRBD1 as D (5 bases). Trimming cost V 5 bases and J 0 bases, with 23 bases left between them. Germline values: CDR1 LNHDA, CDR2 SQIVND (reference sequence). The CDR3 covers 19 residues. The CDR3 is CASSAPGLTARDSGNTIYF. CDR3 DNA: TGTGCCAGTAGTGCACCGGGACTGACCGCCAGGGACTCTGGAAACACCATATATTTT. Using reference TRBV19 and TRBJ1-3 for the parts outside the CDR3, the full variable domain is DGGITQSPKYLFRKEGQNVTLSCEQNLNHDAMYWYRQDPGQGLRLIYYSQIVNDFQKGDIAEGYSVSREKKESFPLTVTSAQKNPTAFYLCASSAPGLTARDSGNTIYFGEGSWLTVV.

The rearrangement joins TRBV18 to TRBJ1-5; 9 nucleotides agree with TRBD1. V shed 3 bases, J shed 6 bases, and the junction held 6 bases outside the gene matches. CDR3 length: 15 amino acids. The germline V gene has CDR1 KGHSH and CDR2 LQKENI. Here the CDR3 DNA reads TGTGCCAGCTCACCTACGGGACAGGGCGGTCAGCCCCAGCATTTT. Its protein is CASSPTGQGGQPQHF.

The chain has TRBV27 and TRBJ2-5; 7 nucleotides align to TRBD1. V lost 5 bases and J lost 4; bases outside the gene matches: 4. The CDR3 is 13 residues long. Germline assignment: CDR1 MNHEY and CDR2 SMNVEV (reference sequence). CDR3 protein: CASSARGRETQYF. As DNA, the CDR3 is TGTGCCAGCAGTGCTAGGGGGCGAGAGACCCAGTACTTC.

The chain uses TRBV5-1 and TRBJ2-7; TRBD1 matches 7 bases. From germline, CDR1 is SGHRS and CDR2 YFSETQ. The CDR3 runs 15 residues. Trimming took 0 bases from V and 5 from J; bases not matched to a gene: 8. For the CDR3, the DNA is TGCGCCAGCAGCTTGGCCGGGCAGGGGGACCACGAGCAGTACTTC. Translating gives CASSLAGQGDHEQYF.

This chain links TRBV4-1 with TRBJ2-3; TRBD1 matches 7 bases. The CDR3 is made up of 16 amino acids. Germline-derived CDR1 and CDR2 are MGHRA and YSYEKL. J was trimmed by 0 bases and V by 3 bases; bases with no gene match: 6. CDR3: CASSQTGPPSTDTQYF. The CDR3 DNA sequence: TGCGCCAGCAGCCAGACAGGGCCACCTAGCACAGATACGCAGTATTTT.